The 16 T cell receptor beta chains below come from one sample, sequenced in a study of identical twins. TCRdb itself ran the 5' RACE reads through MiXCR, one entry per CDR3 protein. In the table there are about 1.7 million distinct CDR3 sequences, roughly a third of which are singletons. The sequencing input was cord blood. These TCRs come from a newborn girl in good health.

This clonotype appeared many times. This chain links TRBV28 with TRBJ1-2; perhaps TRBD1 as D (5 bases). With 3 bases removed from V and 2 bases from J, the gap between germline ends came to 19 bases. Germline CDR1 reads MDHEN; CDR2 reads SYDVKM. There are 17 residues in the CDR3. CDR3 coding DNA: TGTGCCAGCAGTTTCGATCGGGGCCAGGTCATAAACTATGGCTACACCTTC. Translation gives CASSFDRGQVINYGYTF.

This clonotype has more than one count but fewer than ten. This rearrangement joins TRBV10-3 to TRBJ1-5; no firm D call. Trimming pared 0 bases from V and 7 bases from J, leaving 13 bases between. This CDR3 region has 15 residues. Germline CDR1 is ENHRY and CDR2 is SYGVKD. CDR3 residues: CAISESTSQVQPQHF. For the CDR3, the DNA is TGTGCCATCAGTGAGTCGACCAGTCAAGTCCAGCCCCAGCATTTT.

The chain links TRBV5-5 to TRBJ2-1, with 11 bases fitting TRBD2. The DNA end lines up better with TRBJ2-7; the J call may be wrong. The CDR3 is made up of 19 amino acids. The germline V gene has CDR1 SGHKS and CDR2 YYEKEE (reference sequence). This CDR3 is CASSLPPGLAVRSYNEQYF. The CDR3, as DNA: TGTGCCAGCAGCCTCCCACCGGGACTAGCGGTACGCTCCTACAATGAGCAGTACTTC.

This clonotype was counted only a few times. The CDR3 here is CASSELPTSGGYTDTQYF. In DNA form, the CDR3 reads TGTGCCAGCAGTGAACTGCCGACTAGCGGGGGGTACACAGATACGCAGTATTTT. The chain links TRBV2 to TRBJ2-3, with 13 bases matching TRBD2. J lost 2 bases, V lost 2 bases, and 7 bases had no gene match. CDR1 is SNHLY, CDR2 FYNNEI, per germline. The CDR3 contains 18 residues.

This chain joins TRBV6-4 and TRBJ1-2; D not resolved. V lost 0 bases and J lost 8, with 13 bases in between. This CDR3 is built from 14 residues. Germline values: CDR1 MRHNA, CDR2 SNTAGT. For the CDR3, the DNA is TGTGCCAGCAGTGACTCGAATGGACTCCGGGGCTACACCTTC. It encodes CASSDSNGLRGYTF.

V usage is TRBV9 and J usage is TRBJ2-3; TRBD1 is a possible D gene (5 bases). This CDR3 has 13 residues. Germline values: CDR1 SGDLS, CDR2 YYNGEE. V was clipped by 4 bases and J by 7 bases, with 13 bases between them. CDR3 region: CASSTPGLNTQYF. CDR3 nucleotide sequence: TGTGCCAGCAGCACACCAGGGTTAAATACGCAGTATTTT.

This clonotype was observed a handful of times. J is TRBJ2-3 and V is TRBV12-3 or TRBV12-4; D gene uncertain. The CDR3 is 14 amino acids. V was clipped by 8 bases and J by 0 bases, with 12 bases between them. CDR3 in DNA: TGTGCCAGCGGAGACGGATCTAGCACAGATACGCAGTATTTT. The encoded protein is CASGDGSSTDTQYF.

This clonotype has just a few counts. The rearrangement links TRBV4-1 to TRBJ1-5, with 11 bases aligning to TRBD1. This CDR3 comprises 17 residues. After removal of 0 bases from V and 4 bases from J, the junction contained 5 bases not matched to a gene. The V gene's germline CDR1 is MGHRA and CDR2 YSYEKL. As DNA, the CDR3 is TGCGCCAGCAGCCAAGACCGGGACAGGGGGTATAATCAGCCCCAGCATTTT. Protein: CASSQDRDRGYNQPQHF.

The rearrangement uses TRBV7-9 and TRBJ2-3, with 8 bases fitting TRBD2. The V segment lost 8 bases and the J segment 1 base; nucleotides outside the gene matches: 5. Per the germline V gene, CDR1 is SEHNR and CDR2 is FQNEAQ (reference sequence). The CDR3 length is 14 residues. This CDR3 is CASGETSGTDTQYF. The CDR3 coding sequence is TGTGCCAGCGGGGAGACTAGCGGCACAGATACGCAGTATTTT.

This clonotype was counted between two and nine times. This chain uses TRBV25-1 with TRBJ2-1; 8 bases align to TRBD2. V trimming: 9 bases; J trimming: 7 bases; junction bases outside the gene matches: 5. The CDR3 spans 12 residues. CDR1 is MGHDK, CDR2 SYGVNS, per germline. CDR3 amino acids: CASTGTRNEQFF. Here the CDR3 DNA reads TGTGCCAGTACCGGGACTAGGAATGAGCAGTTCTTC.

V and J are TRBV4-1 and TRBJ2-7, with TRBD2 identical over 9 bases. The germline V gene has CDR1 MGHRA and CDR2 YSYEKL. This CDR3 comprises 17 residues. Trimming removed 3 bases from V and 1 base from J; junction bases left unmatched: 10. This CDR3 is CASSQISLAGKSYEQYF. The DNA for the CDR3 is TGCGCCAGCAGCCAGATTTCACTAGCGGGTAAATCCTACGAGCAGTACTTC.

Worth noting for this clonotype: This may arise from a read error, as a much more abundant clone is one base away. The rearrangement uses TRBV6-5 and TRBJ2-4; the match to TRBD1 covers 7 bases. The J call is uncertain, as TRBJ2-7 better fits the DNA end. The CDR3 is 13 amino acids. Germline V lookup: CDR1 MNHEY, CDR2 SVGAGI. CDR3 in DNA: TGTGCCAGCAGTTACAGGGGGCTCTACGAGCAGTACTTC. It is translated as CASSYRGLYEQYF.

The table lists this clonotype with a few counts. The chain joins TRBV10-2 to TRBJ2-1; TRBD2 matches 9 bases. Germline-derived CDR1 and CDR2 are WSHSY and SAAADI. This CDR3 has 17 amino acids. V lost 0 bases to trimming and J lost 6 bases; unmatched junction nucleotides: 9. The CDR3 bases are TGCGCCAGCAGTGAGTCGAGTAGGCGGGGGGGATCCAATGAGCAGTTCTTC. Protein sequence: CASSESSRRGGSNEQFF.

This clonotype was counted between two and nine times. V usage is TRBV20-1 and J usage is TRBJ2-1; 9 bases line up with TRBD2. The J segment lost 3 bases and the V segment lost 7 bases, leaving 4 bases of the junction unmatched. The CDR3 is 13 residues long. Germline V lookup: CDR1 DFQATT, CDR2 SNEGSKA (reference sequence). The CDR3 is CSVLAGIYNEQFF. The CDR3 bases are TGCAGTGTCCTAGCGGGGATCTACAATGAGCAGTTCTTC.

This clonotype has a handful of counts. This sequence joins TRBV28 and TRBJ2-7, with D tentatively TRBD2 (5 bases). V lost 2 bases and J 2 bases, leaving 19 bases between the germline ends. The CDR3 is made up of 17 amino acids. The germline V gene encodes CDR1 MDHEN and CDR2 SYDVKM. CDR3 DNA sequence: TGTGCCAGCAGTTTACGCGGGTCGGAAATTCGGGCCTACGAGCAGTACTTC. Translating it yields CASSLRGSEIRAYEQYF.

V gene TRBV19 combines with J gene TRBJ1-5; 7 bases match TRBD1. Germline values: CDR1 LNHDA, CDR2 SQIVND (reference sequence). This CDR3 spans 16 amino acids. The junction had 5 bases not matched to a gene; V was cut back by 3 bases and J by 0 bases. The CDR3 region is CASSIYRGYSNQPQHF. Written as DNA, the CDR3 is TGTGCCAGTAGTATTTACAGGGGATATAGCAATCAGCCCCAGCATTTT.